Only one count was recorded for the clone carrying this T cell receptor (beta chain). There are 15 residues in the CDR3. Germline assignment: CDR1 MNHEY and CDR2 SVGAGI. V lost 0 bases, J lost 4 bases, and 13 bases lay in between. Sequencing used immunoSEQ multiplex PCR; TCRdb keeps in-frame clones, though not all of them. The table lists 25,000 to 35,000 clones, 80% to 90% of them singletons, with 20% to 25% in the top ten. This sample was taken from a study of radiotherapy plus CTLA-4 blockade in lung cancer. The receptor was isolated from a human donor with non-small cell lung cancer that progressed on radiotherapy plus ipilimumab. This chain links TRBV6-5 with TRBJ2-7, with D possibly TRBD2 on 6 matching bases. The sequences come from peripheral blood, collected from a patient treated with radiotherapy plus ipilimumab. In DNA form, the CDR3 reads TGTGCCAGCAGTTACTCGAGAGGGAGCGGGTACGAGCAGTACTTC. As protein: CASSYSRGSGYEQYF.